A selection of T cell receptor beta chains follows, all from one sample in a study of blood T cells in healthy people across ages. In TCRdb, the 5' RACE reads were re-called with MiXCR into one record per CDR3 protein. The sample carries around 1,600,000 distinct CDR3 sequences, 35% to 45% recorded once. The sequencing input was blood. The receptors originated from a woman aged 18-29 years in good health. Each CDR3 is given with its conserved first and last residue. The D gene is left open where the match is weak. The size field is filled for only some rows; it gives once, few, many or a size class.

J: TRBJ2-3; size: NA; V: TRBV6-2/TRBV6-3; D: TRBD2; DNA: TGTGCCAGCAGCGCGTTCGGGGCGGGGGACACAGATACGCAGTATTTT; CDR3: CASSAFGAGDTDTQYF
J: TRBJ2-5; size: NA; V: TRBV28; D: NA; DNA: TGTGCCAGCAGTTTATTTCTCCCATCGACAGGACAAGAGACCCAGTACTTC; CDR3: CASSLFLPSTGQETQYF
J: TRBJ1-1; size: NA; V: TRBV29-1; D: NA; DNA: TGCAGCTCGTCCGGGCGGGACACTGAGGCTTTCTTT; CDR3: CSSSGRDTEAFF
J: TRBJ1-5; size: few; V: TRBV12-3/TRBV12-4; D: TRBD1; DNA: TGTGCCAGCAGCGCCCGGGACAGGGGATGGGTAGGTCAGCCCCAGCATTTT; CDR3: CASSARDRGWVGQPQHF
J: TRBJ2-7; size: NA; V: TRBV7-9; D: TRBD2; DNA: TGTGCCAGCAGCTTAGAGGGAGGGTCAGTTCACGAGCAGTACTTC; CDR3: CASSLEGGSVHEQYF
J: TRBJ2-7; size: NA; V: TRBV11-2; D: TRBD2; DNA: TGTGCCAGCAGCTTAGTTTCTGTCCGGGGGGTCTCCTACGAGCAGTACTTC; CDR3: CASSLVSVRGVSYEQYF
J: TRBJ2-7; size: NA; V: TRBV27; D: TRBD1; DNA: TGTGCCAGCAGTCCAACCTCCGGGACAGTTTTATACGAGCAGTACTTC; CDR3: CASSPTSGTVLYEQYF
J: TRBJ1-1; size: few; V: TRBV3-1; D: NA; DNA: TGTGCCAGCAGCACTCGAATTCCCACTGAAGCTTTCTTT; CDR3: CASSTRIPTEAFF
J: TRBJ2-7; size: NA; V: TRBV9; D: TRBD2; DNA: TGTGCCAGCAGCGTAGGAGAATTGGGACTAACCCTTAGTTCGTACGAGCAGTACTTC; CDR3: CASSVGELGLTLSSYEQYF
J: TRBJ1-2; size: few; V: TRBV7-6; D: NA; DNA: TGTGCCAGCAGCTACCCCCGTGTCCTGCGATCCCATTTCTATGGCTACACCTTC; CDR3: CASSYPRVLRSHFYGYTF
J: TRBJ2-7; size: NA; V: TRBV20-1; D: NA; DNA: TGCAGTGCTAGAGAAACTTTTGGGCAGGGGATCTACGAGCAGTACTTC; CDR3: CSARETFGQGIYEQYF
J: TRBJ1-2; size: NA; V: TRBV12-3/TRBV12-4; D: NA; DNA: TGTGCCAGCAGTTTAGGAGGGTTCTCTAACTATGGCTACACCTTC; CDR3: CASSLGGFSNYGYTF
J: TRBJ1-5; size: many; V: TRBV4-1; D: NA; DNA: TGCGCCAGCAGCCCCTTCGGGGATCAGCCCCAGCATTTT; CDR3: CASSPFGDQPQHF
J: TRBJ2-5; size: NA; V: TRBV7-2; D: TRBD1; DNA: TGTGCCAGCAGCGCACAGGGGGACCAAGAGACCCAGTACTTC; CDR3: CASSAQGDQETQYF
J: TRBJ2-3; size: many; V: TRBV9; D: NA; DNA: TGTGCCAGCAGCGTACTAGTAACAGATACGCAGTATTTT; CDR3: CASSVLVTDTQYF
J: TRBJ2-6; size: few; V: TRBV12-3/TRBV12-4; D: NA; DNA: TGTGCCAGCACCCACAGGGCTGGGGCCAACGTCCTGACTTTC; CDR3: CASTHRAGANVLTF
J: TRBJ2-7; size: few; V: TRBV20-1; D: NA; DNA: TGCAGTGCTAGAGACGCCAGAATGACCTACGAGCAGTACTTC; CDR3: CSARDARMTYEQYF